This T cell receptor beta chain was observed in a study of blood T cell repertoires in COVID-19. Looking at the study overall: COVID-19 samples collected from the United States, Italy and Spain covered acute and convalescent phases. Sources were T cells, B-cell-depleted T cells, or PBMCs; the material itself was cDNA or gDNA.

Germline V CDR1 and CDR2: WNHNN, SYGVQD (reference sequence). The CDR3 has 13 amino acids. V was trimmed by 5 bases and J by 5 bases, leaving 12 bases between them. Per the original methods: Nucleated cell counts were estimated from reference gene primer amplification. Here immunoSEQ multiplex PCR was the method, and the copy in TCRdb shows in-frame clones only, minus some. The DNA was the basis for D and trimming; V, J and clone size are from that table. Among approximately 85,000 clones listed, 90% were seen once. What was sequenced was peripheral blood. This clonotype originated in a woman between 50 and 59 years old in a cohort sampled during active COVID-19. The chain is built from TRBV10-1 and TRBJ1-1; D ambiguous. The CDR3 region is CASSRETGTEAFF. Here the CDR3 DNA reads TGCGCCAGCAGTCGTGAGACGGGGACTGAAGCTTTCTTT.